Listed here are 25 T cell receptor beta chains from one sample, sequenced in a study of T cell changes during pregnancy in multiple sclerosis. The method was immunoSEQ multiplex PCR; TCRdb's version includes in-frame clones alone and lacks a portion of them. The table records approximately 69,000 clones, just over 90% of them present only once. Sample: peripheral blood, taken in the second trimester of pregnancy. Every receptor here comes from a female donor in good health, enrolled as a control in a pregnancy study.

The chain links TRBV12-5 to TRBJ2-3; D is uncertain. The germline gives CDR1 LGHNT, CDR2 FRNRAP. CDR3 length: 13 amino acids. The ends were cut back, 6 bases at V and 4 bases at J, with 11 bases in the middle. DNA of the CDR3: TGTGCTAGTGGCCCCCATGAGTCAGATACGCAGTATTTT. Translated, it gives CASGPHESDTQYF.

The chain joins TRBV6-5 to TRBJ1-4; perhaps TRBD1 as D (5 bases). Germline CDR1 MNHEY, CDR2 SVGAGI. This CDR3 has 14 amino acids. The V end lost 2 bases, the J end lost 7 bases, and 11 bases lay between the germline ends. CDR3: CASSYGASAEKLFF. The CDR3 DNA follows: TGTGCCAGCAGTTACGGGGCGTCCGCTGAAAAACTGTTTTTT.

V gene TRBV15 combines with J gene TRBJ1-4; 9 bases agree with TRBD1. Per germline, CDR1 LNHNV and CDR2 YYDKDF (reference sequence). CDR3 length equals 17 residues. Losses at the gene ends were 0 bases for V and 7 bases for J; bases not matched to a gene: 9. DNA for the CDR3: TGTGCCACCAGCAGAGACTATTCCGGGACAGGGCCTGAAAAACTGTTTTTT. The encoded protein is CATSRDYSGTGPEKLFF. Full variable domain (remainder filled in from reference TRBV15 and TRBJ1-4): DAMVIQNPRYQVTQFGKPVTLSCSQTLNHNVMYWYQQKSSQAPKLLFHYYDKDFNNEADTPDNFQSRRPNTSFCFLDIRSPGLGDTAMYLCATSRDYSGTGPEKLFFGSGTQLSVL.

This clone was picked up one time. The CDR3 DNA reads TGTGCCAGCTCACGCACCGGGTCCAGCAATCAGCCCCAGCATTTT. Its protein product is CASSRTGSSNQPQHF. This chain links TRBV18 with TRBJ1-5, with D unresolved. This CDR3 is built from 15 residues. The germline V gene encodes CDR1 KGHSH and CDR2 LQKENI. V shed 4 bases and J shed 1 base, with 11 bases lying between them.

This clone was found once. CDR3 coding DNA: TGTGCCCTTCGGGGCTATGGCTACACCTTC. It encodes CALRGYGYTF. The chain has TRBV30 and TRBJ1-2; no reliable D call. Germline CDR1 reads GTSNPN; CDR2 reads SVGIG (reference sequence). The CDR3 is made up of 10 amino acids. V was clipped by 8 bases and J by 4 bases, with 8 bases between them.

This chain links TRBV9 with TRBJ1-2; 9 bases map to TRBD1. The CDR3 totals 15 residues. J lost 0 bases, V lost 2 bases, and 2 bases had no gene match. In germline, CDR1 is SGDLS, CDR2 YYNGEE. CDR3 protein: CASSVGTGTNYGYTF. In DNA, the CDR3 is TGTGCCAGCAGCGTCGGGACAGGGACTAACTATGGCTACACCTTC.

This chain connects TRBV4-3 to TRBJ1-2; TRBD1 might be the D (5 bases). CDR3 length: 16 amino acids. Germline CDR1 LGHNA, CDR2 YSLEER. V lost 0 bases and J 3 bases, leaving 14 bases between the germline ends. DNA for the CDR3: TGCGCCAGCAGCCAAGACGACAGCAACACGTACTATGGCTACACCTTC. It encodes CASSQDDSNTYYGYTF.

The chain uses TRBV28 and TRBJ2-3; D ambiguous. Germline V lookup: CDR1 MDHEN, CDR2 SYDVKM. Deletions cut 7 bases from V and 2 bases from J, with 13 bases between. This CDR3 spans 14 amino acids. The CDR3 DNA sequence: TGTGCCAGCACCCCAGGTGGGTTCACAGATACGCAGTATTTT. As protein: CASTPGGFTDTQYF.

The chain couples TRBV4-3 to TRBJ1-4; D unresolved. Germline lookup yields CDR1 LGHNA and CDR2 YSLEER. The germline V and J ends were trimmed by 4 bases and 0 bases, with 15 bases remaining between them. The CDR3 spans 17 residues. This chain's CDR3 is CASSRRRRGATNEKLFF. As DNA, the CDR3 is TGCGCCAGCAGCCGAAGGAGAAGAGGCGCAACTAATGAAAAACTGTTTTTT.

This CDR3 reads CASSLGSTGYTGELFF. The DNA for the CDR3 is TGTGCCAGCAGCTTAGGGTCGACAGGGTACACCGGGGAGCTGTTTTTT. The rearrangement links TRBV11-3 to TRBJ2-2; 7 bases align to TRBD1. The germline CDR1 and CDR2 sequences are SGHNT and YENEEA. Trimming took 1 base from V and 3 from J; bases not matched to a gene: 5. CDR3 length: 16 amino acids.

The rearrangement uses TRBV18 and TRBJ2-7; possibly TRBD2 for D (6 bases). V shed 2 bases and J shed 3 bases, with 11 bases lying between them. Germline V CDR1 and CDR2: KGHSH, LQKENI. CDR3 length: 14 residues. Here the CDR3 reads CASSPGGWLYEQYF. The CDR3 DNA is TGTGCCAGCTCACCAGGGGGGTGGCTCTACGAGCAGTACTTC.

The genes are TRBV5-1 and TRBJ2-3, with a tentative D call TRBD2 (7 bases). CDR3 length: 17 amino acids. The V end lost 7 bases, the J end lost 2 bases, and 23 bases lay between the germline ends. Germline CDR1 and CDR2: SGHRS and YFSETQ. The CDR3 nucleotides read TGCGCCAGCCGACGGGGTGGGGGGGGCACGTCCACAGATACGCAGTATTTT. Protein: CASRRGGGGTSTDTQYF.

The chain recombines TRBV15 with TRBJ1-1; TRBD1 matches at 8 bases. The germline V gene has CDR1 LNHNV and CDR2 YYDKDF (reference sequence). This CDR3 is built from 15 residues. Trimming at V came to 5 bases and at J to 1 base, leaving 6 bases not matched to a gene. The CDR3 sequence is CATSPGGLGNTEAFF. As DNA, the CDR3 is TGTGCCACCAGCCCAGGGGGCTTGGGGAACACTGAAGCTTTCTTT. The variable domain in full, with the rest retrieved from reference TRBV15 and TRBJ1-1, is DAMVIQNPRYQVTQFGKPVTLSCSQTLNHNVMYWYQQKSSQAPKLLFHYYDKDFNNEADTPDNFQSRRPNTSFCFLDIRSPGLGDTAMYLCATSPGGLGNTEAFFGQGTRLTVV.

The rearrangement uses TRBV4-3 and TRBJ2-7; possibly TRBD2 for D (5 bases). Germline CDR1 is LGHNA and CDR2 is YSLEER. The ends were cut back, 0 bases at V and 5 bases at J, with 8 bases in the middle. CDR3 length: 13 residues. CDR3 DNA sequence: TGCGCCAGCAGCCAAGATTACGGGGACGAGCAGTACTTC. Its translation is CASSQDYGDEQYF.

This chain uses TRBV7-3 with TRBJ1-2; D gene unclear. The ends were cut back, 4 bases at V and 8 bases at J, with 17 bases in the middle. Germline V gene sequence: CDR1 SGHTA, CDR2 FQGTGA. CDR3 length equals 14 residues. CDR3 bases: TGTGCCAGCAGCTCCGCGCCGGGCCGGGAGGGCTACACCTTC. Translating gives CASSSAPGREGYTF.

This chain joins TRBV4-1 and TRBJ2-4, with D unresolved. This CDR3 region has 15 residues. Germline CDR1 MGHRA, CDR2 YSYEKL. Trimming took off 0 bases at V and 0 bases at J, with 6 bases between the two ends. Here the CDR3 DNA reads TGCGCCAGCAGCCAAGAGGTACTAGCCAAAAACATTCAGTACTTC. This codes for CASSQEVLAKNIQYF.

This clone appeared once. The gene calls are TRBV9 and TRBJ2-1, with TRBD2 identical over 7 bases. Losses at the gene ends were 1 base for V and 1 base for J; bases not matched to a gene: 5. The CDR3 length is 16 residues. CDR1 is SGDLS and CDR2 is YYNGEE in the germline V gene. The CDR3 DNA follows: TGTGCCAGCAGCGTAAGCGGCGGGGGTTCCTACAATGAGCAGTTCTTC. Encoded protein: CASSVSGGGSYNEQFF.

V is TRBV28 and J is TRBJ2-5; D unresolved. The CDR3 covers 12 residues. Germline loops: CDR1 MDHEN, CDR2 SYDVKM. V shed 6 bases and J shed 5 bases, with 10 bases lying between them. The CDR3 DNA reads TGTGCCAGCAGCCTCCTCGTGGAGACCCAGTACTTC. Translation: CASSLLVETQYF.

V gene TRBV9 combines with J gene TRBJ1-6; perhaps TRBD1 as D (6 bases). CDR3 length: 14 amino acids. The V end was cut by 4 bases, the J end by 7 bases, with 12 bases between. Germline values: CDR1 SGDLS, CDR2 YYNGEE. CDR3 in amino acids: CASSKRTENSPLHF. CDR3 in DNA: TGTGCCAGCAGCAAACGGACAGAAAATTCACCCCTCCACTTT.

This clone appeared once. This chain joins TRBV7-2 and TRBJ2-7; 7 nucleotides agree with TRBD1. The CDR3 length is 15 residues. Per the germline V gene, CDR1 is SGHTA and CDR2 is FQGNSA. V shed 5 bases and J 0 bases; nucleotides not matched to a gene: 7. The CDR3 region has the DNA TGTGCCAGCAGCCTTCAACAGGGGAGCTCCTACGAGCAGTACTTC. It specifies CASSLQQGSSYEQYF.

The V call is TRBV9, the J call TRBJ2-7; TRBD2 might be the D (6 bases). The germline V gene has CDR1 SGDLS and CDR2 YYNGEE. This CDR3 spans 13 amino acids. V lost 0 bases and J 6 bases, leaving 10 bases between the germline ends. CDR3 sequence reads: CASSVEVGGEQYF. The DNA of the CDR3 is TGTGCCAGCAGCGTAGAGGTCGGGGGCGAGCAGTACTTC.

About this clone itself: Different DNA sequences within this sample yield the same CDR3. The chain carries TRBV2 and TRBJ1-2, with D uncertain. V was clipped by 8 bases and J by 3 bases, with 7 bases between them. Germline assignment: CDR1 SNHLY and CDR2 FYNNEI. This CDR3 has 11 residues. CDR3 protein: CASGGDYGYTF. Here the CDR3 DNA reads TGTGCCAGCGGCGGAGACTATGGCTACACCTTC.

This chain links TRBV5-1 with TRBJ2-1; 9 bases agree with TRBD1. V lost 7 bases to trimming and J lost 0 bases; unmatched junction nucleotides: 2. The CDR3 loop spans 14 amino acids. From germline, CDR1 is SGHRS and CDR2 YFSETQ. This CDR3 reads CASGTGSSYNEQFF. CDR3 nucleotide sequence: TGCGCCAGCGGGACAGGGAGCTCCTACAATGAGCAGTTCTTC.

J is TRBJ1-2 and V is TRBV11-2; TRBD1 aligns across 8 bases. CDR3 length: 14 residues. Losses at the gene ends were 3 bases for V and 5 bases for J; bases not matched to a gene: 5. Germline-derived CDR1 and CDR2 are SGHAT and FQNNGV. CDR3 nucleotide sequence: TGTGCCAGCAGCTTCCTGACAGGGGAATATGGCTACACCTTC. Translating gives CASSFLTGEYGYTF.

V is TRBV15 and J is TRBJ2-7, with a possible D match to TRBD1 (6 bases). The CDR3 is 16 residues long. V was trimmed by 5 bases and J by 2 bases, leaving 19 bases between them. Germline V gene sequence: CDR1 LNHNV, CDR2 YYDKDF (reference sequence). The CDR3 DNA sequence: TGTGCCACCAGCGGGGGAGCCGGGACACTGACCTACGAGCAGTACTTC. This translates into CATSGGAGTLTYEQYF.